The 28 T cell receptor beta chains below were found in one sample sequenced in a study of cytomegalovirus exposure and HLA in healthy donors. The PCR ran on 60 Vbeta and 13 Jbeta primers. Repertoires were generated with immunoSEQ multiplex PCR, while TCRdb's copy carries only in-frame clones and drops some. Of around 200,000 clones detected, around four fifths appear once; the ten largest clones hold roughly 10%. The sequenced sample was PBMCs. Receptor source: a woman in her forties or fifties in good health and CMV-seropositive.

This clone was seen a handful of times. This sequence joins TRBV18 and TRBJ1-1; 8 bases map to TRBD1. Germline V gene data show CDR1 as KGHSH and CDR2 as LQKENI. The CDR3 contains 15 residues. Losses at the gene ends were 4 bases for V and 5 bases for J; bases not matched to a gene: 9. Here the CDR3 DNA reads TGTGCCAGCTCACAAAATACAGGGGGAGATACTGAAGCTTTCTTT. It is translated as CASSQNTGGDTEAFF.

V gene TRBV5-4 combines with J gene TRBJ1-4; D remains ambiguous. V was pared by 0 bases and J by 7 bases, with 10 bases between. Germline CDR1 is SGHNT and CDR2 is YYREEE (reference sequence). There are 14 residues in the CDR3. CDR3 residues: CASSLAGMGEKLFF. DNA of the CDR3: TGTGCCAGCAGCTTGGCGGGAATGGGTGAAAAACTGTTTTTT.

The gene calls are TRBV27 and TRBJ2-7; weak D call: TRBD1 (6 bases). This CDR3 is 16 amino acids long. The germline V gene has CDR1 MNHEY and CDR2 SMNVEV (reference sequence). V lost 3 bases, J lost 5 bases, and 20 bases lay in between. CDR3 loop: CASSFPSGGGVNEQYF. DNA of the CDR3: TGTGCCAGCAGTTTCCCGAGTGGGGGCGGTGTAAACGAGCAGTACTTC.

This clone was seen a handful of times. The CDR3 region is CASSPPGLGGNTIYF. Written as DNA, the CDR3 is TGTGCCAGCAGCCCGCCGGGACTTGGTGGAAACACCATATATTTT. The genes are TRBV7-9 and TRBJ1-3; D is perhaps TRBD1 (5 bases). Germline V gene lookup returns CDR1 SEHNR and CDR2 FQNEAQ (reference sequence). Deletions cut 5 bases from V and 3 bases from J, with 14 bases between. The CDR3 has 15 amino acids. Full variable domain (remainder filled in from reference TRBV7-9 and TRBJ1-3): DTGVSQNPRHKITKRGQNVTFRCDPISEHNRLYWYRQTLGQGPEFLTYFQNEAQLEKSRLLSDRFSAERPKGSFSTLEIQRTEQGDSAMYLCASSPPGLGGNTIYFGEGSWLTVV.

The CDR3 DNA sequence: TGTGCCAGCAGCTTGGAGGGGAATAATTCACCCCTCCACTTT. It specifies CASSLEGNNSPLHF. The gene calls are TRBV7-9 and TRBJ1-6; possible D gene TRBD1, 5 bases. Trimming removed 3 bases from V and 5 bases from J, with 8 bases in between. The CDR3 has 14 amino acids. CDR1 and CDR2 (germline): SEHNR, FQNEAQ (reference sequence). The variable domain in full, with the rest retrieved from reference TRBV7-9 and TRBJ1-6, is DTGVSQNPRHKITKRGQNVTFRCDPISEHNRLYWYRQTLGQGPEFLTYFQNEAQLEKSRLLSDRFSAERPKGSFSTLEIQRTEQGDSAMYLCASSLEGNNSPLHFGNGTRLTVT.

V gene TRBV7-9 combines with J gene TRBJ1-2; D remains ambiguous. CDR1 SEHNR and CDR2 FQNEAQ come from the germline V gene (reference sequence). Trimming left V 2 bases short and J 5 bases short, with 6 bases between. This CDR3 is built from 12 residues. CDR3 coding DNA: TGTGCCAGCAGCTTAAGCGTGTATGGCTACACCTTC. Its protein product is CASSLSVYGYTF.

The rearrangement links TRBV5-4 to TRBJ1-1; TRBD1 matches 7 bases. J was trimmed by 6 bases and V by 5 bases; bases with no gene match: 7. Germline CDR1 and CDR2: SGHNT and YYREEE (reference sequence). The CDR3 length is 13 residues. This CDR3 is CASRATGAPEAFF. In DNA, the CDR3 is TGTGCCAGCAGGGCAACAGGGGCCCCTGAAGCTTTCTTT.

V and J are TRBV30 and TRBJ1-2, with no clear D. Trimming took off 1 base at V and 2 bases at J, with 5 bases between the two ends. This CDR3 comprises 12 residues. Per the germline V gene, CDR1 is GTSNPN and CDR2 is SVGIG (reference sequence). CDR3 loop: CAWSGVNYGYTF. In nucleotides, the CDR3 is TGTGCCTGGAGTGGCGTCAACTATGGCTACACCTTC.

This chain joins TRBV7-9 and TRBJ2-1, with no clear D. Germline assignment: CDR1 SEHNR and CDR2 FQNEAQ (reference sequence). The CDR3 consists of 16 residues. V was trimmed by 3 bases and J by 1 base, leaving 13 bases between them. The CDR3 spells CASSFLGVSSYNEQFF. CDR3 nucleotide sequence: TGTGCCAGCAGCTTTCTTGGAGTGTCGTCCTACAATGAGCAGTTCTTC.

The V call is TRBV29-1, the J call TRBJ1-1; 12 bases map to TRBD1. Germline V gene lookup returns CDR1 SQVTM and CDR2 ANQGSEA. V was pared by 7 bases and J by 4 bases, with 1 base of the junction left unmatched. This CDR3 has 12 amino acids. CDR3 sequence (DNA): TGCAGCGCGGGACAGGGGGCCACTGAAGCTTTCTTT. Encoded protein: CSAGQGATEAFF.

The genes are TRBV15 and TRBJ2-3; 8 positions agree with TRBD2. Germline values: CDR1 LNHNV, CDR2 YYDKDF (reference sequence). Trimming cost V 0 bases and J 0 bases; bases outside gene matches: 11. The CDR3 is 19 amino acids. The CDR3 DNA follows: TGTGCCACCAGCAGAGATCTCGGGACTAGTTTCGGTAGCACAGATACGCAGTATTTT. This encodes CATSRDLGTSFGSTDTQYF. The complete variable domain, with remaining parts taken from reference TRBV15 and TRBJ2-3, reads DAMVIQNPRYQVTQFGKPVTLSCSQTLNHNVMYWYQQKSSQAPKLLFHYYDKDFNNEADTPDNFQSRRPNTSFCFLDIRSPGLGDTAMYLCATSRDLGTSFGSTDTQYFGPGTRLTVL.

With respect to this clone: The DNA is left out, because the CDR3 cannot be placed on it with certainty; the CDR3 is given as TCRdb lists it. The chain's CDR3 is CASILDRNNYGYTF. The rearrangement uses TRBV6-1 and TRBJ1-2; TRBD1 is the table's D call and was not checked against the DNA. Looked up from germline, CDR1 is MNHNS and CDR2 is SASEGT. The CDR3 has 14 amino acids, counting both end residues.

V is TRBV6-1 and J is TRBJ1-6, with D possibly being TRBD1 (6 bases). Germline V gene data show CDR1 as MNHNS and CDR2 as SASEGT. V gave up 7 bases and J gave up 8 bases, with 18 bases separating them. CDR3 length: 15 amino acids. The CDR3 region has the DNA TGTGCCAGCACGGACAGCCGAATCGGCTATTCACCCCTCCACTTT. Protein: CASTDSRIGYSPLHF.

The V and J genes are TRBV7-3 and TRBJ1-2; D is unclear. Germline loops: CDR1 SGHTA, CDR2 FQGTGA. This CDR3 contains 14 residues. Trimming removed 3 bases from V and 2 bases from J, with 10 bases in between. CDR3 protein: CASSFGSGNYGYTF. DNA for the CDR3: TGTGCCAGCAGCTTTGGCAGCGGCAACTATGGCTACACCTTC. Full variable domain (rest looked up from reference TRBV7-3 and TRBJ1-2): GAGVSQTPSNKVTEKGKYVELRCDPISGHTALYWYRQSLGQGPEFLIYFQGTGAADDSGLPNDRFFAVRPEGSVSTLKIQRTERGDSAVYLCASSFGSGNYGYTFGSGTRLTVV.

The chain links TRBV2 to TRBJ2-1; 10 bases line up with TRBD2. The CDR3 runs to 17 residues. The germline V gene has CDR1 SNHLY and CDR2 FYNNEI. The trim removed 2 bases at V and 2 bases at J, leaving 6 bases unmatched. In DNA form, the CDR3 reads TGTGCCAGCAGTGAATTCCGAGCGGGGGGGACCTACAATGAGCAGTTCTTC. It yields the protein CASSEFRAGGTYNEQFF.

This clone is a singleton in its sample. The V and J genes are TRBV5-1 and TRBJ2-7; TRBD2 matches 10 bases. Losses at the gene ends were 3 bases for V and 5 bases for J; bases not matched to a gene: 20. The CDR3 sequence is 19 residues long. Per the germline V gene, CDR1 is SGHRS and CDR2 is YFSETQ. The CDR3: CASSYRVPGLALPSHEQYF. CDR3 nucleotides: TGCGCCAGCAGCTACAGGGTACCGGGACTAGCGCTACCAAGCCACGAGCAGTACTTC.

V usage is TRBV5-1 and J usage is TRBJ2-1; D is unresolved. Looked up from germline, CDR1 is SGHRS and CDR2 is YFSETQ. The length of the CDR3 is 17 residues. V was pared by 4 bases and J by 7 bases, with 24 bases between. CDR3 sequence reads: CASSLLSTQTGRNEQFF. CDR3 sequence (DNA): TGCGCCAGCAGCCTTTTGAGCACCCAAACGGGTAGGAATGAGCAGTTCTTC.

The rearrangement joins TRBV28 to TRBJ1-5; no firm D call. The CDR3 loop spans 18 amino acids. V was pared by 2 bases and J by 2 bases, with 19 bases between. Germline CDR1 and CDR2: MDHEN and SYDVKM. The CDR3 nucleotides are TGTGCCAGCAGTTTAGATTCCACCGCTAACGCGGGCAATCAGCCCCAGCATTTT. Translation: CASSLDSTANAGNQPQHF.

This clone appeared once. The V and J genes are TRBV12-5 and TRBJ1-2; 7 positions match TRBD1. From germline, CDR1 is LGHNT and CDR2 FRNRAP. The ends lost 2 bases at V and 2 bases at J; junction bases unmatched: 5. The CDR3 loop spans 15 amino acids. The CDR3 DNA is TGTGCTAGTGGTTTGCCTACAGGGGTCAACTATGGCTACACCTTC. It yields the protein CASGLPTGVNYGYTF.

The gene calls are TRBV6-5 and TRBJ2-7; no definite D call. CDR1 is MNHEY, CDR2 SVGAGI, per germline. The CDR3 runs 13 residues. V lost 4 bases, J lost 3 bases, and 10 bases lay in between. CDR3 loop: CASSSTVNYEQYF. In DNA, the CDR3 is TGTGCCAGCAGTTCTACAGTAAACTACGAGCAGTACTTC.

DNA for the CDR3: TGTGCCAGCAAGGGGGACAGGGGGGGCAATCAGCCCCAGCATTTT. It translates to CASKGDRGGNQPQHF. V usage is TRBV6-1 and J usage is TRBJ1-5; 11 nucleotides line up with TRBD1. The junction had 4 bases not matched to a gene; V was cut back by 7 bases and J by 2 bases. The CDR3 contains 15 residues. From germline, CDR1 is MNHNS and CDR2 SASEGT.

J is TRBJ1-6 and V is TRBV10-2, with 8 bases identical to TRBD1. V lost 6 bases to trimming and J lost 9 bases; unmatched junction nucleotides: 7. The CDR3 loop spans 14 amino acids. Looked up from germline, CDR1 is WSHSY and CDR2 is SAAADI. The CDR3 DNA reads as TGCGCCAGCAGAGCGGACAGGGAAGCTTCACCCCTCCACTTT. It yields the protein CASRADREASPLHF.

The chain links TRBV18 to TRBJ1-5, with a tentative D call TRBD1 (6 bases). Germline CDR1 is KGHSH and CDR2 is LQKENI. This CDR3 is 16 amino acids long. The V and J ends lost 3 bases and 0 bases respectively, with 12 bases between them. CDR3 sequence (DNA): TGTGCCAGCTCACCGGACAGACCCTATAGCAATCAGCCCCAGCATTTT. It encodes CASSPDRPYSNQPQHF.

The chain combines TRBV20-1 with TRBJ1-2, with no clear D. The CDR3 sequence is 11 residues long. Between the trimmed V and J ends, which lost 5 bases and 8 bases, there was a span of 12 bases. CDR1 DFQATT and CDR2 SNEGSKA come from the germline V gene (reference sequence). The CDR3 DNA sequence: TGCAGTGCTGGCTCTTTGGGCGGCTACACCTTC. Translated, it gives CSAGSLGGYTF.

The rearrangement joins TRBV6-1 to TRBJ2-7; 8 bases are a match to TRBD2. In germline, CDR1 is MNHNS, CDR2 SASEGT. CDR3 size: 14 residues. V gave up 4 bases and J gave up 2 bases; unmatched junction bases: 4. The DNA for the CDR3 is TGTGCCAGCAGTGGTCACGGGGGGGCCTACGAGCAGTACTTC. Its protein is CASSGHGGAYEQYF.

The chain has TRBV10-1 and TRBJ2-7; no clear D gene. This CDR3 has 14 amino acids. Trimming took 3 bases from V and 6 from J, leaving 15 bases between them. Germline CDR1 reads WNHNN; CDR2 reads SYGVQD (reference sequence). The CDR3 DNA reads as TGCGCCAGCAGTGAATCACAGTACGGTGTCGAGCAGTACTTC. It specifies CASSESQYGVEQYF.

Only one count was recorded for this clone. The genes are TRBV6-5 and TRBJ2-1; the D gene is possibly TRBD2 (6 bases). CDR3 size: 15 residues. Trimming took off 6 bases at V and 4 bases at J, with 16 bases between the two ends. Germline loops: CDR1 MNHEY, CDR2 SVGAGI. The chain's CDR3 is CASSSGTGSYNEQFF. Written as DNA, the CDR3 is TGTGCCAGCAGCTCCGGGACTGGGAGTTACAATGAGCAGTTCTTC.

The CDR3 is CASSTRDRGSGANVLTF. CDR3 nucleotides: TGTGCCAGCAGTACCCGGGACAGGGGCTCTGGGGCCAACGTCCTGACTTTC. The rearrangement uses TRBV2 and TRBJ2-6; 10 bases are shared with TRBD1. The germline CDR1 and CDR2 sequences are SNHLY and FYNNEI. The CDR3 consists of 17 residues. V lost 5 bases to trimming and J lost 0 bases; unmatched junction nucleotides: 4.